This T cell receptor (beta chain) was sequenced for a study of shared clonotypes between healthy human individuals. Selected positively for CCR7 and CD45RO-negative, naive CD8 cells excluded terminally differentiated effector memory CD45RA+ cells. Worth noting for this clone: Its matching antigen is unknown.

TCRdb's copy holds only in-frame clones and misses some; the assay was immunoSEQ multiplex PCR. Among hundreds of thousands of clones listed, approximately 92% were seen once. The study's findings and limits: Generation probability values for non-shared clonotypes were lower than those for clonotypes shared by all four donors.

The sample was naive CD8+ T cells sorted from blood. The receptor was isolated from a man aged 25 to 40 in good health.

The CDR3 reads CASSVGGLGTQYF. The CDR3 nucleotides are TGTGCCAGCAGCGTTGGGGGGCTGGGGACCCAGTACTTC. V and J are TRBV11-3 and TRBJ2-5; D could derive from TRBD1 or TRBD2 (6 bases each). CDR1 and CDR2 from the germline V gene are SGHNT and YENEEA. The CDR3 contains 13 residues. V lost 5 bases and J 7 bases, leaving 14 bases between the germline ends. The whole variable domain, filled in from reference TRBV11-3 and TRBJ2-5, reads EAGVVQSPRYKIIEKKQPVAFWCNPISGHNTLYWYLQNLGQGPELLIRYENEEAVDDSQLPKDRFSAERLKGVDSTLKIQPAELGDSAVYLCASSVGGLGTQYFGPGTRLLVL.